This record concerns one T cell receptor (beta chain) sequence. Its target is not known. The source of the sample is a study of T cell repertoires in aging, cancer and after chemotherapy. About the research overall: Six age groups, ranging from 30 or younger to 70 or older, included the donors. Over several months to years, re-sampled healthy donor repertoires clearly shared clones. The whole study produced a dataset of several million TCR reads. Study-wide findings and caveats: Untreated cancer patients had significantly lower blood TCR diversity than age-matched healthy donors.

The germline CDR1 and CDR2 sequences are SGHTA and FQGNSA. V lost 2 bases and J lost 8, with 13 bases in between. The CDR3 has 14 amino acids. The template was genomic DNA from peripheral blood, not RNA. Multiplex touch-down PCR with TRB-A/B primers amplified rearranged V-D-J TRB sequences. TCRdb recomputed calls from the multiplex PCR reads with MiXCR, one row per CDR3 protein. The data show about 11,000 distinct CDR3 sequences, with 20% to 30% seen just once and less than 2% held by the top ten. This chain uses TRBV7-2 with TRBJ2-1; possibly TRBD2 for D (5 bases). Specimen: blood. The TCR originated in a human donor in good health. CDR3 nucleotide sequence: TGTGCCAGCAGCTTAACCTACATGCGGGATGAGCAGTTCTTC. Its translation is CASSLTYMRDEQFF.